These 3 T cell receptor beta chains originate from one sample sequenced in a study of control samples from healthy donors and cancer patients. Clones were read by immunoSEQ multiplex PCR, and TCRdb kept only the in-frame ones, dropping some. The data show about 180,000 clones, over 85% seen once. The material sequenced was blood. Receptors originate from a man aged 25-45 years in good health.

The V call is TRBV6-1, the J call TRBJ1-2; a possible D gene is TRBD1 (6 bases). Trimming took off 1 base at V and 7 bases at J, with 13 bases between the two ends. Germline values: CDR1 MNHNS, CDR2 SASEGT. There are 14 residues in the CDR3. The CDR3 DNA follows: TGTGCCAGCAGTGAAGATCGCAGGGGTGCTGGCTACACCTTC. As protein: CASSEDRRGAGYTF.

The chain recombines TRBV18 with TRBJ2-1; D not certain. The V and J ends lost 2 bases and 7 bases respectively, with 9 bases between them. Germline assignment: CDR1 KGHSH and CDR2 LQKENI. The CDR3 is 13 amino acids. The CDR3 DNA is TGTGCCAGCTCACCAATCTTTCGGAATGAGCAGTTCTTC. Amino acids: CASSPIFRNEQFF.

This chain uses TRBV28 with TRBJ2-2, with D tentatively TRBD1 (6 bases). The CDR3 length is 19 residues. The germline V and J ends were trimmed by 4 bases and 3 bases, with 24 bases remaining between them. CDR1 MDHEN and CDR2 SYDVKM come from the germline V gene. As DNA, the CDR3 is TGTGCCAGCAGTTCCCCCCCAGGGGCTTCTTTCTCTTACACCGGGGAGCTGTTTTTT. Translated: CASSSPPGASFSYTGELFF.